This TCR beta chain is from a study of T cells in Graves' hyperthyroidism and ophthalmopathy. The V end lost 5 bases, the J end lost 4 bases, and 13 bases lay between the germline ends. The CDR3 is 14 residues long. Germline assignment: CDR1 KGHDR and CDR2 SFDVKD. It was considered stable Graves' hyperthyroidism when ophthalmopathy did not progress within 18 months. Remarks on this clonotype: Its antigen is undetermined.

Study results and caveats: The blood repertoire included most of the expanded thyroid clonotypes above 0.001.

TCR beta CDR3 region amplification was performed from RNA transcripts. Initially, a first-round RT-PCR of the TCR CDR3 employed the HTBI primer set. Using its own MiXCR run on the multiplex PCR reads, TCRdb lists one record per CDR3 protein. The sample holds a few hundred thousand distinct CDR3 sequences; around 46% are singletons and the top ten take 8.2%. Material for sequencing was peripheral blood or thyroid tissue (not recorded which). This chain connects TRBV24-1 to TRBJ1-2, with D uncertain. The clonotype comes from a young woman with Graves' hyperthyroidism. CDR3: CATSGPNVFYGYTF. The CDR3 coding sequence is TGTGCCACCAGTGGCCCAAATGTCTTCTATGGCTACACCTTC.